One T cell receptor (beta chain) is described in this entry. The antigen is not known. The data were taken from a study of cytomegalovirus exposure and HLA in healthy donors. The PCR was carried out with 60 Vbeta primers and 13 Jbeta primers. Data came from immunoSEQ multiplex PCR; TCRdb stores just in-frame clones and leaves some out. Of 150,000 to 200,000 clones in the sample, 70% to 90% are singletons; the top ten hold around 1.5%. CDR1 is MGHRA, CDR2 YSYEKL, per germline. The J segment lost 5 bases and the V segment lost 4 bases, leaving 5 bases of the junction unmatched. The CDR3 consists of 13 residues. Study-wide findings and caveats: Looking again later, the authors saw that most CMV-associated TCR beta chains seemed HLA-restricted. Across donors, presence/absence analyses took sequencing depth to be roughly uniform. Across donors, most TCRs were seen rarely, yet some public ones were widespread. In a later analysis, parvovirus B19, influenza, CMV and Epstein-Barr virus appeared linked to several top co-occurrence clusters.

Source material: PBMCs. The chain carries TRBV4-1 and TRBJ2-7; 7 positions match TRBD2. This sequence originates from a woman between 18 and 29 years old in good health and CMV-seronegative. The CDR3 loop reads CASSPRLADEQYF. In DNA form, the CDR3 reads TGCGCCAGCAGCCCCCGCCTAGCGGACGAGCAGTACTTC.